A selection of T cell receptor beta chains follows, all from one sample in a study of blood T cell repertoires in COVID-19. Only in-frame clones appear in the TCRdb table, and some are missing; sequencing was by immunoSEQ multiplex PCR. The data contain about 180,000 clones, roughly nine tenths of them singletons. The sequenced material came from peripheral blood. These receptors originate from a woman between 25 and 40 years old with active or convalescent COVID-19. The CDR3 runs from the conserved cysteine through the conserved F or W. Each record gives: clone size, V gene, D gene, J gene, CDR3 DNA, CDR3 protein. A D gene is named only where the DNA matches it firmly. The size entry is marked missing in some rows and otherwise reads once, few, many or a size class.

size: .; V: TRBV3-1/TRBV3-2; D: TRBD2; J: TRBJ2-1; DNA: TGTGCCAGCAGCCAAGAAATCATGCGGGAGCCCCGGAATGAGCAGTTCTTC; CDR3: CASSQEIMREPRNEQFF
size: .; V: TRBV5-1; D: TRBD2; J: TRBJ2-5; DNA: TGCGCCAGCAGTAGCGGGGGTGTAGAGACCCAGTACTTC; CDR3: CASSSGGVETQYF
size: .; V: TRBV5-1; D: .; J: TRBJ2-7; DNA: TGCGCCAGCAATAAGGACACGACTTCCAGCTCCTACGAGCAGTACTTC; CDR3: CASNKDTTSSSYEQYF
size: .; V: TRBV27; D: .; J: TRBJ2-2; DNA: TGTGCCAGCAGTTTATCGATAGGGAGTAGCACCGGGGAGCTGTTTTTT; CDR3: CASSLSIGSSTGELFF
size: few; V: TRBV6-5; D: .; J: TRBJ1-5; DNA: TGTGCCAGCAACCCGACAGAGAAGCATCAGCCCCAGCATTTT; CDR3: CASNPTEKHQPQHF
size: .; V: TRBV27; D: TRBD1; J: TRBJ1-1; DNA: TGTGCCAGCAGTTTAAACAGGGGTGCTGAAGCTTTCTTT; CDR3: CASSLNRGAEAFF
size: .; V: TRBV19; D: TRBD2; J: TRBJ2-1; DNA: TGTGCCAGTAGTATAGAATTACTAGCGGGGGTGCTCTCCTACAATGAGCAGTTCTTC; CDR3: CASSIELLAGVLSYNEQFF
size: once; V: TRBV29-1; D: .; J: TRBJ2-5; DNA: TGCAGCGTTGAATCAGGGGCCCCCGTTTGGGAGACCCAGTACTTC; CDR3: CSVESGAPVWETQYF
size: .; V: TRBV6-5; D: TRBD1; J: TRBJ1-2; DNA: TGTGCCAGCAGTCCCGACAGGGGGCTTCTTGGCTACACCTTC; CDR3: CASSPDRGLLGYTF
size: .; V: TRBV18; D: TRBD1; J: TRBJ1-4; DNA: TGTGCCAGCTCACCCGGCCAGGGGGATGAAAAACTGTTTTTT; CDR3: CASSPGQGDEKLFF
size: once; V: TRBV28; D: TRBD2; J: TRBJ2-3; DNA: TGTGCCAGCATCCCACCGGGACTAGCGGGGACAGATACGCAGTATTTT; CDR3: CASIPPGLAGTDTQYF
size: .; V: TRBV4-1; D: .; J: TRBJ1-2; DNA: TGCGCCAGCAGCCACGGGAGGACCTATGGCTACACCTTC; CDR3: CASSHGRTYGYTF
size: .; V: TRBV5-5; D: .; J: TRBJ2-5; DNA: TGTGCCAGCAGCTTGGCGGGGGAGACCCAGTACTTC; CDR3: CASSLAGETQYF
size: .; V: TRBV28; D: .; J: TRBJ2-1; DNA: TGTGCCAGCAGTAAGTCTAGGCAGAGCTCCTACAATGAGCAGTTCTTC; CDR3: CASSKSRQSSYNEQFF
size: once; V: TRBV19; D: .; J: TRBJ1-4; DNA: TGTGCCAGTAGTATTTTTGCGGCTCTGGGTGAAAAACTGTTTTTT; CDR3: CASSIFAALGEKLFF
size: .; V: TRBV5-1; D: .; J: TRBJ1-2; DNA: TGCGCCAGCAGCTTGCCAGGGGTCTATGGCTACACCTTC; CDR3: CASSLPGVYGYTF
size: .; V: TRBV6-5; D: .; J: TRBJ1-1; DNA: TGTGCCAGCAGCCGATCCCCGGGGAACACTGAAGCTTTCTTT; CDR3: CASSRSPGNTEAFF
size: .; V: TRBV20-1; D: TRBD1; J: TRBJ1-1; DNA: TGCAGTGCTAATGACAGGGACACTGAAGCTTTCTTT; CDR3: CSANDRDTEAFF
size: few; V: TRBV5-6; D: .; J: TRBJ1-4; DNA: TGTGCCAGCAGCTTGTCCGTTAATGAAAAACTGTTTTTT; CDR3: CASSLSVNEKLFF
size: .; V: TRBV28; D: .; J: TRBJ1-2; DNA: TGTGCCAGCAGTCTCGGGGTGAGGGCGTATGGCTACACCTTC; CDR3: CASSLGVRAYGYTF
size: once; V: TRBV5-8; D: .; J: TRBJ2-1; DNA: TGTGCCAGCAGAACCCAGACAGGAAACAATGAGCAGTTCTTC; CDR3: CASRTQTGNNEQFF
size: .; V: TRBV7-9; D: TRBD1; J: TRBJ2-2; DNA: TGTGCCAGCAGCCCACAGACAGGGTTCACCGGGGAGCTGTTTTTT; CDR3: CASSPQTGFTGELFF
size: few; V: TRBV6-6; D: TRBD1; J: TRBJ2-4; DNA: TGTGCCAGCACCATGACAGGGAAGAGGGACATTCAGTACTTC; CDR3: CASTMTGKRDIQYF
size: .; V: TRBV7-2; D: TRBD1; J: TRBJ1-5; DNA: TGTGCCAGCAGCTCCGAAAGGACAGGAGATCAGCCCCAGCATTTT; CDR3: CASSSERTGDQPQHF
size: .; V: TRBV4-1; D: .; J: TRBJ2-3; DNA: TGCGCCAGCAGCCAAGTCCTAGTCCCCGATACGCAGTATTTT; CDR3: CASSQVLVPDTQYF
size: once; V: TRBV11-2; D: .; J: TRBJ2-3; DNA: TGTGCCAGCAGCTTTCTAGCCCTACGCTCAGATACGCAGTATTTT; CDR3: CASSFLALRSDTQYF
size: once; V: TRBV10-3; D: TRBD1; J: TRBJ1-1; DNA: TGTGCCACCCAGGGGGCCGGAGGGAACACTGAAGCTTTCTTT; CDR3: CATQGAGGNTEAFF
size: .; V: TRBV7-8; D: .; J: TRBJ1-1; DNA: TGTGCCAGCAGCATGGCACGCTCTCTGAACACTGAAGCTTTCTTT; CDR3: CASSMARSLNTEAFF
size: .; V: TRBV5-1; D: .; J: TRBJ1-6; DNA: TGCGCCAGCAGCCTCGATCGAGATTCACCCCTCCACTTT; CDR3: CASSLDRDSPLHF
size: .; V: TRBV15; D: .; J: TRBJ2-7; DNA: TGTGCCACCAGCAGGGGGACAAACGAGCAGTACTTC; CDR3: CATSRGTNEQYF
size: .; V: TRBV28; D: TRBD1; J: TRBJ1-2; DNA: TGTGCCAGCAGGACAACAGGGGTAGGCTATGGCTACACCTTC; CDR3: CASRTTGVGYGYTF
size: .; V: TRBV11-2; D: TRBD1; J: TRBJ2-5; DNA: TGTGCCAGCAGCTTAGGTCTTCGGACAGGGGAGACCCAGTACTTC; CDR3: CASSLGLRTGETQYF
size: .; V: TRBV28; D: TRBD2; J: TRBJ2-7; DNA: TGTGCCAGCAGCCCTAAAGGGACTAGCGGGATCTACGAGCAGTACTTC; CDR3: CASSPKGTSGIYEQYF
size: .; V: TRBV27; D: TRBD1; J: TRBJ1-5; DNA: TGTGCCAGCAGACCGGGACAGGGCATGCAGCCCCAGCATTTT; CDR3: CASRPGQGMQPQHF
size: .; V: TRBV9; D: TRBD2; J: TRBJ2-7; DNA: TGTGCCAGCAGCCCCCCTAGCGGGGGGGCCGAGCAGTACTTC; CDR3: CASSPPSGGAEQYF
size: .; V: TRBV25-1; D: TRBD2; J: TRBJ2-1; DNA: TGTGCCAGCAGCACCGGGACTAGCGGGAGTTACAATGAGCAGTTCTTC; CDR3: CASSTGTSGSYNEQFF
size: .; V: TRBV9; D: TRBD2; J: TRBJ2-3; DNA: TGTGCCAGCAGCGTAGGATCTAGCGGTCTCCCTAGCACAGATACGCAGTATTTT; CDR3: CASSVGSSGLPSTDTQYF
size: .; V: TRBV5-4; D: .; J: TRBJ2-1; DNA: TGTGCCAGCAGCTCCCAAACTAGCTACGATGAGCAGTTCTTC; CDR3: CASSSQTSYDEQFF
size: .; V: TRBV5-1; D: .; J: TRBJ2-7; DNA: TGCGCCAGCAGCTTGCAAAGAGGCGAGCAGTACTTC; CDR3: CASSLQRGEQYF
size: few; V: TRBV28; D: TRBD1; J: TRBJ1-1; DNA: TGTGCCAGCAGGACTCAGGGGGCAGGGGGCCTCACTGAAGCTTTCTTT; CDR3: CASRTQGAGGLTEAFF
size: .; V: TRBV3-1/TRBV3-2; D: .; J: TRBJ1-4; DNA: TGTGCCAGCAGCCATTTCAGTGGGGGGACGGGGGAAAAACTGTTTTTT; CDR3: CASSHFSGGTGEKLFF
size: .; V: TRBV14; D: .; J: TRBJ2-3; DNA: TGTGCCAGCAGCCAAGATCGGGGTTGGACTACGCAGTATTTT; CDR3: CASSQDRGWTTQYF
size: few; V: TRBV18; D: TRBD1; J: TRBJ1-4; DNA: TGTGCCAGCTCACAGCCGGGACAGGGAGGAAAACTGTTTTTT; CDR3: CASSQPGQGGKLFF
size: .; V: TRBV6-5; D: .; J: TRBJ1-1; DNA: TGTGCCAGCAGTTACATGCCAGGGGACGCTGAAGCTTTCTTT; CDR3: CASSYMPGDAEAFF
size: few; V: TRBV24-1; D: .; J: TRBJ1-5; DNA: TGTGCCACCAGTGATGCGGAAACTCGTCAGCCCCAGCATTTT; CDR3: CATSDAETRQPQHF
size: .; V: TRBV7-9; D: .; J: TRBJ1-1; DNA: TGTGCCAGCAGCTTGGACGGGGGAAACACTGAAGCTTTCTTT; CDR3: CASSLDGGNTEAFF
size: once; V: TRBV7-6; D: TRBD1; J: TRBJ1-4; DNA: TGTGCCAGCAGCCGGACAGGGGGCCACGAAAAACTGTTTTTT; CDR3: CASSRTGGHEKLFF
size: .; V: TRBV29-1; D: TRBD1; J: TRBJ1-2; DNA: TGCAGCGTTGACGGTTTGGACAGGCCATATGGCTACACCTTC; CDR3: CSVDGLDRPYGYTF
size: .; V: TRBV10-1; D: TRBD1; J: TRBJ2-3; DNA: TGCGCCAGCAGTGGGGACAGGGCTAGCACAGATACGCAGTATTTT; CDR3: CASSGDRASTDTQYF
size: once; V: TRBV19; D: TRBD1; J: TRBJ1-2; DNA: TGTGCCAGTACTACAGGGGCCTATGGCTACACCTTC; CDR3: CASTTGAYGYTF
size: once; V: TRBV2; D: .; J: TRBJ1-2; DNA: TGTGCCAGCAGGCCGGGACATCCGTCGGGCTACACCTTC; CDR3: CASRPGHPSGYTF
size: .; V: TRBV6-5; D: TRBD2; J: TRBJ2-7; DNA: TGTGCCAGCAGTTACCGCGGGAGCTCCTACGAGCAGTACTTC; CDR3: CASSYRGSSYEQYF
size: .; V: TRBV27; D: TRBD2; J: TRBJ2-2; DNA: TGTGCCAGCAGTTTATCGGGGGGACTAGCTGGTACCGGGGAGCTGTTTTTT; CDR3: CASSLSGGLAGTGELFF
size: .; V: TRBV27; D: TRBD1; J: TRBJ2-1; DNA: TGTGCCAGCAGTTTAAGTGGCAGGGGGTACAATGAGCAGTTCTTC; CDR3: CASSLSGRGYNEQFF
size: .; V: TRBV11-2; D: .; J: TRBJ2-4; DNA: TGTGCCAGCAGCTCACCGACAGGGAGGGCCAAAAACATTCAGTACTTC; CDR3: CASSSPTGRAKNIQYF